What follows are 7 T cell receptor beta chains derived from one specimen sequenced in a study of radiotherapy plus CTLA-4 blockade in lung cancer. The assay was immunoSEQ multiplex PCR, and TCRdb's table has in-frame clones only and misses some. The sample has about 76,000 clones; about 84% are singletons. Sequencing was performed on peripheral blood, taken from a patient treated with radiotherapy plus ipilimumab. These receptors all stem from a human donor with non-small cell lung cancer who had stable disease on radiotherapy plus ipilimumab.

V gene TRBV5-1 combines with J gene TRBJ2-3; D uncertain. The CDR3 is 14 amino acids. Germline lookup yields CDR1 SGHRS and CDR2 YFSETQ. V was pared by 1 base and J by 2 bases, with 8 bases between. CDR3 region: CASSLSAPTDTQYF. The CDR3 coding sequence is TGCGCCAGCAGCTTGTCTGCCCCCACAGATACGCAGTATTTT.

The chain has TRBV7-3 and TRBJ2-5; 7 bases line up with TRBD1. The V segment lost 5 bases and the J segment 0 bases; nucleotides outside the gene matches: 3. The germline V gene has CDR1 SGHTA and CDR2 FQGTGA. This CDR3 has 14 amino acids. The CDR3 DNA follows: TGTGCCAGCAGCCAGGGGGTCTACCAAGAGACCCAGTACTTC. Translation gives CASSQGVYQETQYF.

The V gene is TRBV4-1, the J gene TRBJ2-1; 11 nucleotides line up with TRBD2. The CDR3 length is 14 residues. The V segment lost 4 bases and the J segment 4 bases; nucleotides outside the gene matches: 0. The germline V gene encodes CDR1 MGHRA and CDR2 YSYEKL. The CDR3 spells CASSRLAGYNEQFF. The CDR3 bases are TGCGCCAGCAGCCGACTAGCGGGGTACAATGAGCAGTTCTTC.

V and J are TRBV30 and TRBJ2-7, with D perhaps assigned TRBD1 or TRBD2 (5 bases each). Deletions cut 3 bases from V and 6 bases from J, with 21 bases between. The germline gives CDR1 GTSNPN, CDR2 SVGIG (reference sequence). The CDR3 totals 15 residues. The CDR3 spells CAWRTSGRRTGEQYF. DNA of the CDR3: TGTGCCTGGAGGACCTCGGGACGGAGGACGGGCGAGCAGTACTTC.

This chain connects TRBV12-5 to TRBJ2-2; 8 bases fit TRBD2. Losses at the gene ends were 3 bases for V and 6 bases for J; bases not matched to a gene: 6. Germline V gene lookup returns CDR1 LGHNT and CDR2 FRNRAP. The CDR3 runs 15 residues. The CDR3 DNA reads TGTGCTAGTGGTTTAGACGGGAGGGCGCCCGGGGAGCTGTTTTTT. Translated, it gives CASGLDGRAPGELFF.

The V call is TRBV2, the J call TRBJ2-7, with 10 nucleotides matching TRBD2. This CDR3 contains 13 residues. Per the germline V gene, CDR1 is SNHLY and CDR2 is FYNNEI. The V segment lost 11 bases and the J segment 7 bases; nucleotides outside the gene matches: 11. The CDR3 sequence is CAGTWLAGDEQYF. CDR3 nucleotide sequence: TGTGCCGGGACATGGCTAGCGGGGGATGAGCAGTACTTC.

This rearrangement joins TRBV4-2 to TRBJ1-5; a possible D gene is TRBD1 (5 bases). Trimming removed 0 bases from V and 0 bases from J, with 6 bases in between. Looked up from germline, CDR1 is LGHNA and CDR2 is YNFKEQ. CDR3 length: 15 amino acids. CDR3 protein: CASSQEGDSNQPQHF. CDR3 nucleotide sequence: TGTGCCAGCAGCCAAGAGGGGGATAGCAATCAGCCCCAGCATTTT.